This passage covers 31 T cell receptor beta chains from one sample sequenced in a study of T-cell memory formation after mild COVID-19. MiXCR, run by TCRdb on the 5' RACE reads, gives a single entry per CDR3 protein. The sample lists about 360,000 distinct CDR3 sequences, roughly 13% occurring once. Sample: PBMCs or a T cell subset sorted from them (not recorded which). The origin of the receptors is a young man who had mild COVID-19 (a few samples of this study predate the infection). Cell type and time point are not known.

This clonotype was counted a few times. In DNA form, the CDR3 reads TGTGCCAGCAGTTACTCTGGTCGGCCCTACGAGCAGTACTTC. Translated, it gives CASSYSGRPYEQYF. The rearrangement joins TRBV6-2 or TRBV6-3 to TRBJ2-7, with D unclear. This CDR3 region has 14 residues. Germline CDR1 is MNHEY and CDR2 is SVGEGT. Between the trimmed V and J ends, which lost 0 bases and 2 bases, there was a span of 8 bases.

The chain joins TRBV12-3 or TRBV12-4 to TRBJ1-6; 8 nucleotides match TRBD1. Germline trimming cut 0 bases from V and 7 bases from J; bases unmatched to any gene: 5. CDR3 length: 16 residues. DNA of the CDR3: TGTGCCAGCAGTTTAGCCGGACAGGGAGGAAATTCACCCCTCCACTTT. Its translation is CASSLAGQGGNSPLHF.

This clonotype has only a few counts. This chain connects TRBV12-3 or TRBV12-4 to TRBJ1-1; 8 nucleotides line up with TRBD1. The CDR3 consists of 12 residues. With V trimmed by 6 bases and J by 7 bases, 4 bases remained unmatched. The CDR3: CASSPDRVEAFF. As DNA, the CDR3 is TGTGCCAGCAGCCCGGACAGGGTTGAAGCTTTCTTT.

This clonotype was counted many times. This rearrangement joins TRBV6-6 to TRBJ1-2; 9 nucleotides align to TRBD1. The CDR3 loop spans 14 amino acids. J was trimmed by 3 bases and V by 2 bases; bases with no gene match: 1. Germline CDR1 and CDR2: MNHNY and SVGAGI (reference sequence). The CDR3 DNA reads TGTGCCAGCAGTTACCGGACAGGGGACTATGGCTACACCTTC. Translation: CASSYRTGDYGYTF.

The rearrangement joins TRBV6-6 to TRBJ1-5; TRBD1 matches 10 bases. Unmatched junction bases numbered 8, after V lost 5 bases and J lost 7 bases. The CDR3 has 15 residues. From germline, CDR1 is MNHNY and CDR2 SVGAGI (reference sequence). CDR3 DNA: TGTGCCAGCAGTACCGGGACAGGGGATTCGCAGCCCCAGCATTTT. It is translated as CASSTGTGDSQPQHF.

The chain joins TRBV7-6 to TRBJ2-2; 10 nucleotides align to TRBD1. The V gene's germline CDR1 is SGHVS and CDR2 FNYEAQ. V dropped 4 bases and J dropped 2; count of bases not matched to a gene: 1. The CDR3 contains 15 residues. This CDR3 is CASSWTGGNTGELFF. The CDR3, as DNA: TGTGCCAGCAGCTGGACAGGGGGAAACACCGGGGAGCTGTTTTTT.

This clonotype was found many times. V usage is TRBV6-6 and J usage is TRBJ2-7; 10 positions agree with TRBD1. V gave up 5 bases and J gave up 4 bases; unmatched junction bases: 5. The CDR3 totals 14 residues. The germline gives CDR1 MNHNY, CDR2 SVGAGI (reference sequence). The CDR3 spells CASSPSGQGYEQYV. CDR3 DNA sequence: TGTGCCAGCAGTCCCTCGGGACAGGGGTACGAGCAGTACGTC.

This clonotype has more than one count but fewer than ten. The rearrangement uses TRBV6-6 and TRBJ1-2; 8 positions agree with TRBD1. Trimming took 5 bases from V and 4 from J; bases not matched to a gene: 6. In germline, CDR1 is MNHNY, CDR2 SVGAGI (reference sequence). The CDR3 is 14 residues long. The CDR3, as DNA: TGTGCCAGCAGTGACGGACAGGGCACCTATGGCTACACCTTC. Its protein product is CASSDGQGTYGYTF.

This rearrangement joins TRBV21-1 to TRBJ2-7; the D call of TRBD1 is as the table states it, not checked on the DNA. TRBV21-1 is shown as a pseudogene. This CDR3 contains 16 residues. CDR3 loop: CASSKGAIGSVYEQYF. The CDR3 bases are TGTGCCAGCAGCAAAGGGGCGATAGGATCTGTCTACGAGCAGTACTTC.

V usage is TRBV12-3 or TRBV12-4 and J usage is TRBJ1-6, with D tentatively TRBD1 (5 bases). Trimming shortened V by 4 bases and J by 10 bases, and 14 bases separated the two germline ends. This CDR3 spans 14 amino acids. Written as DNA, the CDR3 is TGTGCCAGCAGTTGGGGGGTTGGACACTCACCCCTCCACTTT. It yields the protein CASSWGVGHSPLHF.

This clonotype was observed many times. This sequence joins TRBV6-5 and TRBJ2-3, with 9 bases aligning to TRBD2. V trimming: 4 bases; J trimming: 2 bases; junction bases outside the gene matches: 4. CDR3 size: 15 residues. Germline CDR1 MNHEY, CDR2 SVGAGI. This chain's CDR3 is CASSFLAGITDTQYF. Here the CDR3 DNA reads TGTGCCAGCAGTTTTCTAGCGGGAATCACAGATACGCAGTATTTT.

This clonotype has just a few counts. This chain links TRBV20-1 with TRBJ1-5; D unclear. The CDR3 consists of 13 residues. Per the germline V gene, CDR1 is DFQATT and CDR2 is SNEGSKA (reference sequence). Trimming took 5 bases from V and 5 from J, leaving 13 bases between them. The CDR3 protein is CSAQSSPDQPQHF. For the CDR3, the DNA is TGCAGTGCTCAGTCCTCCCCTGATCAGCCCCAGCATTTT.

This clonotype was observed a few times. The V and J genes are TRBV5-1 and TRBJ1-4; D is unclear. The CDR3 runs to 15 residues. V dropped 0 bases and J dropped 5 bases, with 11 bases sitting between them. Germline CDR1 reads SGHRS; CDR2 reads YFSETQ. The CDR3 nucleotides read TGCGCCAGCAGCTTGGGCGATTACCTGAATGAAAAACTGTTTTTT. Translated: CASSLGDYLNEKLFF.

This clonotype was counted only a few times. CDR3 sequence: CASRAGGGADTQYF. The CDR3 DNA is TGTGCCAGCAGGGCAGGTGGGGGGGCGGATACGCAGTATTTT. The rearrangement links TRBV6-2 or TRBV6-3 to TRBJ2-3, with D possibly TRBD2 on 7 matching bases. The V end was cut by 6 bases, the J end by 6 bases, with 16 bases between. The CDR3 loop spans 14 amino acids. Germline values: CDR1 MNHEY, CDR2 SVGEGT.

This clonotype was observed a few times. The V call is TRBV7-8, the J call TRBJ2-1; TRBD2 agrees at 14 bases. The CDR3 contains 16 residues. Germline CDR1 and CDR2: SGHVS and FQNEAQ. V dropped 10 bases and J dropped 0; count of bases not matched to a gene: 5. CDR3 loop: CAIGLAGGHSYNEQFF. The DNA for the CDR3 is TGTGCCATCGGACTAGCGGGGGGCCACTCCTACAATGAGCAGTTCTTC.

The table lists this clonotype with a few counts. This chain uses TRBV5-1 with TRBJ2-5; 10 bases map to TRBD1. The CDR3 runs to 14 residues. Germline CDR1 reads SGHRS; CDR2 reads YFSETQ. V was pared by 5 bases and J by 4 bases, with 5 bases of the junction left unmatched. This CDR3 reads CASSSDRGPETQYF. CDR3 sequence (DNA): TGCGCCAGCAGTTCCGACAGGGGGCCAGAGACCCAGTACTTC.

This clonotype has just a few counts. The genes are TRBV4-1 and TRBJ2-3, with D maybe TRBD2 (5 bases). This CDR3 region has 16 residues. Germline V lookup: CDR1 MGHRA, CDR2 YSYEKL. V was shortened by 7 bases and J by 1 base, with 18 bases between the two germline ends. The CDR3 bases are TGCGCCAGCACGCCAAGGTCCAGCGGACGCACAGATACGCAGTATTTT. It encodes CASTPRSSGRTDTQYF.

Only a few counts were recorded for this clonotype. The rearrangement joins TRBV11-2 to TRBJ1-3; possible D gene TRBD1, 5 bases. The CDR3 has 14 amino acids. The V end lost 3 bases, the J end lost 8 bases, and 14 bases lay between the germline ends. The germline V gene has CDR1 SGHAT and CDR2 FQNNGV. The CDR3 DNA follows: TGTGCCAGCAGCTTGACAGTAGAGCCATACACCATATATTTT. Translating it yields CASSLTVEPYTIYF. The entire variable domain, with the rest obtained from reference TRBV11-2 and TRBJ1-3, is as follows: EAGVAQSPRYKIIEKRQSVAFWCNPISGHATLYWYQQILGQGPKLLIQFQNNGVVDDSQLPKDRFSAERLKGVDSTLKIQPAKLEDSAVYLCASSLTVEPYTIYFGEGSWLTVV.

The J gene is TRBJ2-3, the V gene TRBV7-3; D perhaps matches TRBD2 (6 bases). The CDR3 contains 15 residues. The germline CDR1 and CDR2 sequences are SGHTA and FQGTGA. The V end lost 4 bases, the J end lost 1 base, and 12 bases lay between the germline ends. The CDR3 region is CASSSARDGTDTQYF. In DNA form, the CDR3 reads TGTGCCAGCAGCTCGGCGCGGGACGGCACAGATACGCAGTATTTT.

CDR3 sequence reads: CASSSEPGTYEQYV. Written as DNA, the CDR3 is TGCGCCAGCAGCTCGGAACCGGGGACCTACGAGCAGTACGTC. This rearrangement joins TRBV5-1 to TRBJ2-7; D may be TRBD2 (5 bases). V shed 3 bases and J shed 2 bases, with 12 bases lying between them. The CDR3 loop spans 14 amino acids. Germline CDR1 is SGHRS and CDR2 is YFSETQ.

This clonotype was picked up a small number of times. The chain employs TRBV5-4 and TRBJ1-1, with D possibly matching TRBD1 (5 bases). The V end lost 4 bases, the J end lost 1 base, and 14 bases lay between the germline ends. Per germline, CDR1 SGHNT and CDR2 YYREEE (reference sequence). The length of the CDR3 is 15 residues. The chain's CDR3 is CASSIQGTPNTEAFF. CDR3 nucleotides: TGTGCCAGCAGCATTCAGGGTACTCCGAACACTGAAGCTTTCTTT.

This clonotype came up a few times. This chain uses TRBV25-1 with TRBJ2-3, with 10 positions matching TRBD2. The junction had 3 bases not matched to a gene; V was cut back by 7 bases and J by 2 bases. The V gene's germline CDR1 is MGHDK and CDR2 SYGVNS. The CDR3 has 14 residues. The CDR3 is CASTSGGFTDTQYF. The CDR3 coding sequence is TGTGCCAGCACTAGCGGGGGTTTCACAGATACGCAGTATTTT.

This clonotype was detected a few times. The chain recombines TRBV6-2 or TRBV6-3 with TRBJ1-5; D is uncertain. This CDR3 is built from 17 residues. Trimming cost V 2 bases and J 5 bases, with 19 bases left between them. Germline V lookup: CDR1 MNHEY, CDR2 SVGEGT. Written as DNA, the CDR3 is TGTGCCAGCAGTTACACCATTACGGGGATGGAATATCAGCCCCAGCATTTT. Its protein product is CASSYTITGMEYQPQHF.

The chain is built from TRBV20-1 and TRBJ2-7, with 8 bases lining up with TRBD1. The CDR3 has 13 residues. V was clipped by 5 bases and J by 3 bases; unmatched bases: 6. The germline V gene has CDR1 DFQATT and CDR2 SNEGSKA (reference sequence). The CDR3 nucleotides read TGCAGTGCTTTGGGACAGGCGTTCTACGAGCAGTACGTC. Its translation: CSALGQAFYEQYV.

This rearrangement joins TRBV11-2 to TRBJ2-7; TRBD1 agrees at 8 bases. J lost 9 bases, V lost 0 bases, and 7 bases had no gene match. Germline V lookup: CDR1 SGHAT, CDR2 FQNNGV. This CDR3 comprises 14 residues. The CDR3 sequence is CASSLDPTGGGQYF. Written as DNA, the CDR3 is TGTGCCAGCAGCTTAGACCCAACAGGGGGTGGGCAGTACTTC.

The V call is TRBV7-9, the J call TRBJ2-5, with D possibly being TRBD2 (6 bases). The CDR3 has 14 amino acids. The germline V and J ends were trimmed by 1 base and 4 bases, with 10 bases remaining between them. The germline gives CDR1 SEHNR, CDR2 FQNEAQ (reference sequence). DNA of the CDR3: TGTGCCAGCAGCTTAGTAGCGGTTGGAGAGACCCAGTACTTC. It codes for CASSLVAVGETQYF.

V gene TRBV5-1 combines with J gene TRBJ1-1, with 9 positions matching TRBD1. The CDR3 runs 16 residues. CDR1 and CDR2 (germline): SGHRS, YFSETQ. The trim removed 0 bases at V and 4 bases at J, leaving 7 bases unmatched. The CDR3 protein is CASSLVQGAGGTEAFF. DNA of the CDR3: TGCGCCAGCAGCTTGGTACAGGGGGCTGGGGGCACTGAAGCTTTCTTT.

Only a few counts were recorded for this clonotype. The V and J genes are TRBV7-6 and TRBJ2-3, with 7 nucleotides matching TRBD1. J lost 2 bases, V lost 0 bases, and 2 bases had no gene match. The CDR3 loop spans 15 amino acids. Germline CDR1 is SGHVS and CDR2 is FNYEAQ. CDR3 protein: CASSLADRSTDTQYF. For the CDR3, the DNA is TGTGCCAGCAGCTTAGCGGACAGGTCCACAGATACGCAGTATTTT.

This chain uses TRBV11-2 with TRBJ2-3, with TRBD2 matching over 11 bases. Trimming took 5 bases from V and 0 from J; bases not matched to a gene: 10. This CDR3 region has 18 residues. Germline V gives CDR1 SGHAT, CDR2 FQNNGV. CDR3 sequence: CASSRRTSGLSSTDTQYF. The CDR3 DNA follows: TGTGCCAGCAGCCGACGGACTAGCGGGCTTTCTAGCACAGATACGCAGTATTTT.

This clonotype has ten or more counts. V and J are TRBV5-1 and TRBJ1-1, with TRBD1 matching 9 bases. The length of the CDR3 is 13 residues. V trimming: 0 bases; J trimming: 9 bases; junction bases outside the gene matches: 3. Germline V gene data show CDR1 as SGHRS and CDR2 as YFSETQ. The CDR3 is CASSLGDRGKAFF. For the CDR3, the DNA is TGCGCCAGCAGCTTGGGCGACAGGGGGAAAGCTTTCTTT.

This clonotype occurred many times. This chain links TRBV6-5 with TRBJ2-5; 10 positions agree with TRBD2. The CDR3 contains 16 residues. Unmatched junction bases numbered 7, after V lost 5 bases and J lost 1 base. Germline V gene lookup returns CDR1 MNHEY and CDR2 SVGAGI. As DNA, the CDR3 is TGTGCCAGCAGTCAAAGCGGGGGGGCTCTCCAAGAGACCCAGTACTTC. Protein product: CASSQSGGALQETQYF.